The present entry profiles one T cell receptor beta chain with its context. Its target is unknown. The data derive from a study of cytomegalovirus exposure and HLA in healthy donors. For the study at large: A data release that came early held some 84 million unique TCRs from HLA-typed donors.

The PCR contained 60 Vbeta and 13 Jbeta primers. Assay: immunoSEQ multiplex PCR; the TCRdb copy retains only in-frame clones and omits some. Its clone listing holds under 200,000 clones. The CDR3 totals 15 residues. CDR1 and CDR2 from the germline V gene are SGDLS and YYNGEE. V trimming: 0 bases; J trimming: 2 bases; junction bases outside the gene matches: 4. Overall study findings and caveats: Productive rates of about 87% or about 30% were seen for most TCR beta V segments in an earlier analysis.

Sequenced material: PBMCs. The chain combines TRBV9 with TRBJ2-7; 8 bases align to TRBD1. This receptor was identified in a woman younger than 30 in good health and CMV-seropositive. The CDR3 bases are TGTGCCAGCAGCGTAGTGGACAGGGAACCCTACGAGCAGTACTTC. Translated: CASSVVDREPYEQYF.